Described below is a single T cell receptor beta chain sequence and its context. The study recruited people aged roughly 18 to 100 years across roughly 23 US areas. Each participant's cohort was designated according to participant-reported clinical history. CDR1 is SGHAT, CDR2 FQNNGV, per germline. This CDR3 has 15 residues. V shed 1 base and J 4 bases; nucleotides not matched to a gene: 6. As originally analysed: Nucleated cell number was recorded as an estimate derived from reference gene primer amplification. Repertoires were generated with immunoSEQ multiplex PCR, while TCRdb's copy carries only in-frame clones and drops some. The V and J calls and clone size were taken over from that table, and D and trimming were inferred from the DNA. Here the sample spans approximately 220,000 clones, roughly nine tenths being singletons. This entry belongs to a study of blood T cell repertoires in COVID-19. Study-wide background: Donors in the United States, Italy and Spain gave samples during acute or convalescent COVID-19.

The sequence derives from a young woman who had recovered from COVID-19. The chain employs TRBV11-2 and TRBJ2-5, with 7 bases aligning to TRBD2. Sequenced: PBMCs or T cells enriched from blood (not recorded which). CDR3 nucleotides: TGTGCCAGCAGCTTAGCGGGGGGTATAGGAGAGACCCAGTACTTC. As protein: CASSLAGGIGETQYF. Looking up the rest from reference TRBV11-2 and TRBJ2-5 gives the full variable domain: EAGVAQSPRYKIIEKRQSVAFWCNPISGHATLYWYQQILGQGPKLLIQFQNNGVVDDSQLPKDRFSAERLKGVDSTLKIQPAKLEDSAVYLCASSLAGGIGETQYFGPGTRLLVL.